This is a list of T cell receptor beta chains from one sample in a study of blood T cell repertoires in COVID-19. Method: immunoSEQ multiplex PCR; TCRdb's copy keeps in-frame clones and lacks some. The sample lists some 200,000 clones, 81% occurring once. Sequencing was done on a sample of PBMCs or T cells enriched from blood (not recorded which). These receptors were taken from a woman in her forties or fifties with acute COVID-19. The CDR3 runs from the conserved cysteine through the conserved F or W. The D gene is left open where the match is weak. The size field is filled for only some rows; it gives once, few, many or a size class.

clone size,D gene,J gene,V gene,CDR3 protein,CDR3 DNA
-,TRBD2,TRBJ2-7,TRBV7-2,CASSLEGLAGNYEQYF,TGTGCCAGCAGCTTAGAGGGACTAGCGGGAAACTACGAGCAGTACTTC
-,-,TRBJ1-4,TRBV18,CASSPWRDNEKLFF,TGTGCCAGCTCACCATGGAGGGATAATGAAAAACTGTTTTTT
-,TRBD1,TRBJ2-2,TRBV5-1,CASSREVQGATGELFF,TGCGCCAGCAGCAGGGAGGTCCAGGGGGCCACCGGGGAGCTGTTTTTT
-,-,TRBJ2-5,TRBV10-3,CAITPGSQETQYF,TGTGCCATCACTCCAGGCAGCCAAGAGACCCAGTACTTC
-,-,TRBJ1-2,TRBV30,CAWSKVGDTRYGYTF,TGTGCCTGGAGTAAGGTCGGGGACACGCGCTATGGCTACACCTTC
-,-,TRBJ2-3,TRBV2,CASSELRLGGDTQYF,TGTGCCAGCAGTGAACTCCGACTAGGAGGAGATACGCAGTATTTT
-,-,TRBJ1-3,TRBV28,CASSLFFRSSGNTIYF,TGTGCCAGCAGTTTGTTTTTTCGGAGCTCTGGAAACACCATATATTTT
-,-,TRBJ2-1,TRBV19,CATVTVGNEQFF,TGTGCCACAGTGACAGTTGGCAATGAGCAGTTCTTC
-,-,TRBJ2-3,TRBV24-1,CATSEQQGRPSTDTQYF,TGTGCCACCAGTGAGCAGCAGGGAAGACCTAGCACAGATACGCAGTATTTT
-,-,TRBJ1-2,TRBV19,CASSIDHRPNYGYTF,TGTGCCAGTAGTATAGATCACAGACCTAACTATGGCTACACCTTC
-,-,TRBJ2-2,TRBV18,CASSPPGLTNTGELFF,TGTGCCAGCTCACCACCAGGACTAACGAACACCGGGGAGCTGTTTTTT
-,TRBD1,TRBJ1-5,TRBV19,CASSIRTGGHQPQHF,TGTGCCAGTAGTATCCGGACAGGGGGGCATCAGCCCCAGCATTTT
-,-,TRBJ1-5,TRBV7-2,CASGTRGQPQHF,TGTGCCAGCGGGACAAGGGGTCAGCCCCAGCATTTT
-,-,TRBJ1-1,TRBV29-1,CSVANEAFF,TGCAGCGTCGCTAATGAAGCTTTCTTT
few,-,TRBJ2-7,TRBV11-2,CASSQGPSYEQYF,TGTGCCAGCAGCCAGGGGCCCTCCTACGAGCAGTACTTC
-,TRBD2,TRBJ2-7,TRBV2,CASIHSGRYEQYF,TGTGCCAGCATACATAGCGGGAGGTACGAGCAGTACTTC
-,-,TRBJ1-3,TRBV6-5,CASSSDRYSGNTIYF,TGTGCCAGCAGTTCAGACAGATACTCTGGAAACACCATATATTTT
-,-,TRBJ2-1,TRBV20-1,CSASRGGPYNEQFF,TGCAGTGCTAGTCGCGGGGGCCCCTACAATGAGCAGTTCTTC
-,TRBD1,TRBJ2-5,TRBV23-1,CASSPNRGSKETQYF,TGCGCCAGCAGTCCGAACAGGGGATCCAAAGAGACCCAGTACTTC
-,-,TRBJ1-1,TRBV5-8,CASSLRPRGNTEAFF,TGTGCCAGCAGCTTACGCCCCAGGGGGAACACTGAAGCTTTCTTT